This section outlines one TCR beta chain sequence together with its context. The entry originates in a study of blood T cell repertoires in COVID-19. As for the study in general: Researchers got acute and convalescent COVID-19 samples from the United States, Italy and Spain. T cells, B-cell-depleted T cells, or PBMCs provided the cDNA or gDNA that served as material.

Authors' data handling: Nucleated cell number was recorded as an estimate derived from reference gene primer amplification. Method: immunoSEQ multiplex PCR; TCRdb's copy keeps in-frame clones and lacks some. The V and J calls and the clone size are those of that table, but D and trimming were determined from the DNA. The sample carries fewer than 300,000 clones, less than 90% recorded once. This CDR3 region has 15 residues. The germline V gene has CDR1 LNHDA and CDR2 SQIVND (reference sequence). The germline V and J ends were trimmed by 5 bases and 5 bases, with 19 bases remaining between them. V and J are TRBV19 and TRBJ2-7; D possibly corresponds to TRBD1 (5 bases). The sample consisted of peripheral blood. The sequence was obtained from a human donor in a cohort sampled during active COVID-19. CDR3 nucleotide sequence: TGTGCCAGTAGTGAGTCAGGACATGAGGCCGACGAGCAGTACTTC. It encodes CASSESGHEADEQYF.